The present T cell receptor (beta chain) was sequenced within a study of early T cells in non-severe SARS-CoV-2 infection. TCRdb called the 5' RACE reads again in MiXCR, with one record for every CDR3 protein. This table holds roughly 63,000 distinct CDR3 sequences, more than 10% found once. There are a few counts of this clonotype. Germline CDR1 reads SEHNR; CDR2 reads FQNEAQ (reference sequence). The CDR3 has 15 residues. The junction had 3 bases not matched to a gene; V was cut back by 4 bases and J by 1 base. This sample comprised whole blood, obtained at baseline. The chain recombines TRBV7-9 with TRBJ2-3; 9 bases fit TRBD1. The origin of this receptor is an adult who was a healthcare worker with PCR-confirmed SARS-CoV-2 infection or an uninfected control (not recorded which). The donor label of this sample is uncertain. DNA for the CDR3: TGTGCCAGCAGCTATAGGACAGGGGGCACAGATACGCAGTATTTT. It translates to CASSYRTGGTDTQYF.